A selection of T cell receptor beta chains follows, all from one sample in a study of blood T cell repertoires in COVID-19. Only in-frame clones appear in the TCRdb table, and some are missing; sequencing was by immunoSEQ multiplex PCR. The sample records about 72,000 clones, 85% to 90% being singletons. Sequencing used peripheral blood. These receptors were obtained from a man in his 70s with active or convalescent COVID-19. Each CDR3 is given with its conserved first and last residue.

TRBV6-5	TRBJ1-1	CACAGTPNTEAFF
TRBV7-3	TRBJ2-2	CASSNLAGTGELFF
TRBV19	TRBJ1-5	CASSISGSTSSRPQHF
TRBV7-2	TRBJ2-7	CASSLVGVGSYEQYF
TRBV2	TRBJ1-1	CASTLGENTEAFF
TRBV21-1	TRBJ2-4	CASSKAGLADPPRGIQYF
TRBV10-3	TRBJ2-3	CAITRESTDTQYF
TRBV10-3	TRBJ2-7	CAISVVGEQYF
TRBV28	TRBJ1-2	CASRRTGGGYGYTF
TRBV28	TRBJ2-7	CASTITRTVPYEQYF
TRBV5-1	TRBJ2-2	CASSRPRGVGDTGELFF
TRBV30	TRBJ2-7	CAWKDDRDYEQYF
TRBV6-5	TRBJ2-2	CASTGGNTGELFF
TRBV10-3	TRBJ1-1	CASQRSGEAFF
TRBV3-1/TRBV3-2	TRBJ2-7	CASRRAQGVGEQYF
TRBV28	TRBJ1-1	CASSPRTGRTEAFF
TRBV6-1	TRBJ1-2	CASSEGRTWDRSYGYTF